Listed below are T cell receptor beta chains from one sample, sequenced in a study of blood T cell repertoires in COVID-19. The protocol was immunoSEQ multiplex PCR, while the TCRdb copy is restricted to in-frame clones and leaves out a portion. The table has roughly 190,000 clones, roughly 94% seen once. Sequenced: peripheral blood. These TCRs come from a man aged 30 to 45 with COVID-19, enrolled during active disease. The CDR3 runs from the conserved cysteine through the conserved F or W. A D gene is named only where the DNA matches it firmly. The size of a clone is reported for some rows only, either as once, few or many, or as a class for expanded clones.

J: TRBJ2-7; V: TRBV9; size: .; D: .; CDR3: CASSAQAGSYEQYF; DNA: TGTGCCAGCAGCGCCCAGGCAGGCTCCTACGAGCAGTACTTC
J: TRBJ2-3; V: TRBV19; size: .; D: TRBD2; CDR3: CASSIPSGLPDTQYF; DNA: TGTGCCAGTAGTATCCCTAGCGGGCTTCCAGATACGCAGTATTTT
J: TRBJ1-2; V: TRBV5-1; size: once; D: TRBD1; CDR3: CASSLGTGANYGYTF; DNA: TGCGCCAGCAGCTTGGGGACAGGGGCCAACTATGGCTACACCTTC
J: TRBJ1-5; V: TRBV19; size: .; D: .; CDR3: CASSIEDGRGQPQHF; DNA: TGTGCCAGTAGTATAGAAGATGGAAGGGGTCAGCCCCAGCATTTT
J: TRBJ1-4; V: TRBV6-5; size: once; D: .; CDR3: CASTGAYNEKLFF; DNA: TGTGCCAGCACAGGGGCCTATAATGAAAAACTGTTTTTT
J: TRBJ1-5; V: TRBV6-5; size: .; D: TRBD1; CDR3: CASSYRQGGDNQPQHF; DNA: TGTGCCAGCAGTTACCGGCAGGGGGGCGACAATCAGCCCCAGCATTTT
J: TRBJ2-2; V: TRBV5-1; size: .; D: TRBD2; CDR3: CASSLAWTGGTNTGELFF; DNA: TGCGCCAGCAGCTTGGCCTGGACGGGGGGGACGAACACCGGGGAGCTGTTTTTT
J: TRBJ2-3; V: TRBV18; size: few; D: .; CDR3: CASSLYTDTQYF; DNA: TGTGCCAGCTCACTGTACACAGATACGCAGTATTTT
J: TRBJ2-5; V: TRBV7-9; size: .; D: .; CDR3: CASSLGTVETQYF; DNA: TGTGCCAGCAGCTTAGGGACAGTAGAGACCCAGTACTTC
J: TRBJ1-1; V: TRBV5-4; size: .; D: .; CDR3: CASSLDSMNTEAFF; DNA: TGTGCCAGCAGCTTGGACAGTATGAACACTGAAGCTTTCTTT
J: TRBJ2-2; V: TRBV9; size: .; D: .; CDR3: CASSPRDSNTGELFF; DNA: TGTGCCAGCAGCCCCAGGGACTCGAACACCGGGGAGCTGTTTTTT
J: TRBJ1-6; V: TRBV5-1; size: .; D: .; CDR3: CASSTGANSPLHF; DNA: TGCGCCAGCAGCACAGGAGCCAATTCACCCCTCCACTTT
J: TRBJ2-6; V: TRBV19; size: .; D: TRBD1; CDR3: CATSQQGTGGANVLTF; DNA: TGTGCCACCTCCCAACAGGGGACAGGTGGGGCCAACGTCCTGACTTTC
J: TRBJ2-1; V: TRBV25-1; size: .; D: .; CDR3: CASSESLGWGDEQFF; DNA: TGTGCCAGCAGTGAATCCCTTGGGTGGGGGGATGAGCAGTTCTTC
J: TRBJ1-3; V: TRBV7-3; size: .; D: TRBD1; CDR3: CASSEDRLNTIYF; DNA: TGTGCCAGCAGCGAGGACAGGCTAAACACCATATATTTT
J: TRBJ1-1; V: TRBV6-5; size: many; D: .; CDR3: CASSPFYMNTEAFF; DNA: TGTGCCAGCAGTCCTTTTTATATGAACACTGAAGCTTTCTTT
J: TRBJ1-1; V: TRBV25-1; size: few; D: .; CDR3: CASSEFGFYTEAFF; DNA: TGTGCCAGCAGTGAATTCGGTTTTTACACTGAAGCTTTCTTT
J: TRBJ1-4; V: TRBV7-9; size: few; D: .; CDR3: CASSQGLFGEKLFF; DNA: TGTGCCAGCAGCCAAGGACTATTTGGTGAAAAACTGTTTTTT
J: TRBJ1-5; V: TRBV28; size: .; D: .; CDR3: CASSLAGLHQPQHF; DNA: TGTGCCAGCAGCCTAGCGGGACTTCATCAGCCCCAGCATTTT
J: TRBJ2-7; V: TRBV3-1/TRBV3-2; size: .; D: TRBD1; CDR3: CASSQGDRAHEQYF; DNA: TGTGCCAGCAGCCAAGGCGACAGGGCCCACGAGCAGTACTTC